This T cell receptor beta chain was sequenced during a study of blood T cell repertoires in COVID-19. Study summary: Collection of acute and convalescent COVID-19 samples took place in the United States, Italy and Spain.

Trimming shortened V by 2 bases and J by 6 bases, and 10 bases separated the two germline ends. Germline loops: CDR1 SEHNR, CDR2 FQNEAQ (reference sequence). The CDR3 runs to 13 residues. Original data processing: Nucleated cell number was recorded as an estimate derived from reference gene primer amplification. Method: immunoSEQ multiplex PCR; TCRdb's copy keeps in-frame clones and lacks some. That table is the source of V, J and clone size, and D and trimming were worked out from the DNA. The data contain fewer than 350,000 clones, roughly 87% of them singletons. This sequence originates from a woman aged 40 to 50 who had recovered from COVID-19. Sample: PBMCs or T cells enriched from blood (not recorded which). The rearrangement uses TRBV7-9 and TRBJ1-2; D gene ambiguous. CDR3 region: CASSLRGLDGYTF. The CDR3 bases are TGTGCCAGCAGCTTAAGAGGGTTGGATGGCTACACCTTC. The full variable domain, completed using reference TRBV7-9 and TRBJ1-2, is DTGVSQNPRHKITKRGQNVTFRCDPISEHNRLYWYRQTLGQGPEFLTYFQNEAQLEKSRLLSDRFSAERPKGSFSTLEIQRTEQGDSAMYLCASSLRGLDGYTFGSGTRLTVV.